The 24 T cell receptor beta chains listed next were all sequenced from one sample in a study of blood T cell repertoires in COVID-19 (TCRdb year 2020). The library was obtained by the immunoSEQ multiplex PCR assay. The source is immuneACCESS, and TCRdb retained only in-frame sequences with V and J called. Part of the clones is not carried over; for the studies checked, unresolved V genes explain less than half of this, and the remainder is unexplained. The sample includes 200,000 or so clones, with 84% observed a single time. Together, the top ten hold approximately 15% of the sample. Source material: peripheral blood. The receptors shown here come from a man in his thirties or forties with active or convalescent COVID-19.

This rearrangement joins TRBV24-1 to TRBJ1-1; 12 positions match TRBD1. The trim removed 4 bases at V and 4 bases at J, leaving 6 bases unmatched. Germline V gives CDR1 KGHDR, CDR2 SFDVKD. This CDR3 is 16 amino acids long. In DNA form, the CDR3 reads TGTGCCACCAGTGACGTAGGGACAGGGGGCACCACTGAAGCTTTCTTT. Translated: CATSDVGTGGTTEAFF.

The chain uses TRBV4-1 and TRBJ2-7; D not certain. Germline loops: CDR1 MGHRA, CDR2 YSYEKL. Trimming pared 4 bases from V and 0 bases from J, leaving 16 bases between. This CDR3 contains 16 residues. The CDR3 loop is CASSLDSTSSSYEQYV. Here the CDR3 DNA reads TGCGCCAGCAGCCTGGATAGTACCTCTAGCTCCTACGAGCAGTACGTC.

This chain joins TRBV7-9 and TRBJ1-1; D gene uncertain. Germline values: CDR1 SEHNR, CDR2 FQNEAQ (reference sequence). V gave up 2 bases and J gave up 1 base, with 8 bases separating them. CDR3 length equals 14 residues. CDR3 in DNA: TGTGCCAGCAGCTTATCGTCAGGGAACACTGAAGCTTTCTTT. This sequence encodes CASSLSSGNTEAFF.

J is TRBJ1-2 and V is TRBV5-1, with TRBD1 matching 8 bases. This CDR3 spans 14 amino acids. The germline V gene has CDR1 SGHRS and CDR2 YFSETQ. Trimming cost V 0 bases and J 6 bases; bases outside gene matches: 4. The CDR3 DNA is TGCGCCAGCAGCTTGGAACAGGGGGAGGATGGCTACACCTTC. Translation: CASSLEQGEDGYTF.

V gene TRBV2 combines with J gene TRBJ2-7, with TRBD2 identical over 9 bases. Germline assignment: CDR1 SNHLY and CDR2 FYNNEI. The junction had 6 bases not matched to a gene; V was cut back by 6 bases and J by 0 bases. This CDR3 comprises 15 residues. Here the CDR3 DNA reads TGTGCCAGCAGGGCCAGTAGCGGGAGCTCCTACGAGCAGTACTTC. It encodes CASRASSGSSYEQYF.

The chain couples TRBV6-5 to TRBJ2-7; a weak D match, TRBD2 (5 bases). The V gene lost 5 bases and the J gene lost 2 bases, with 10 bases spanning the gap. From germline, CDR1 is MNHEY and CDR2 SVGAGI. The CDR3 is made up of 13 amino acids. CDR3 loop: CASSRSGPYEQYF. DNA of the CDR3: TGTGCCAGCAGTCGGAGCGGCCCCTACGAGCAGTACTTC.

This clone occurred once. This chain joins TRBV6-6 and TRBJ2-2; tentatively, D is TRBD2 (6 bases). Trimming took off 2 bases at V and 4 bases at J, with 14 bases between the two ends. The CDR3 has 16 residues. Germline loops: CDR1 MNHNY, CDR2 SVGAGI (reference sequence). CDR3 nucleotide sequence: TGTGCCAGCAGTTACGCGGGACTCCGAGGCACCGGGGAGCTGTTTTTT. Protein sequence: CASSYAGLRGTGELFF.

This clone was detected only a few times. The rearrangement joins TRBV29-1 to TRBJ1-1; D uncertain. V was cut by 3 bases and J by 0 bases, with 8 bases left in between. This CDR3 comprises 13 residues. Per germline, CDR1 SQVTM and CDR2 ANQGSEA. DNA of the CDR3: TGCAGCGTTGACGAACAGATGAACACTGAAGCTTTCTTT. This gives the protein CSVDEQMNTEAFF.

The rearrangement uses TRBV14 and TRBJ1-1; 10 nucleotides line up with TRBD1. With 5 bases clipped from V and 4 bases from J, the junction kept 4 bases outside the gene matches. The CDR3 is 14 amino acids. Germline CDR1 reads SGHDN; CDR2 reads FVKESK. The DNA of the CDR3 is TGTGCCAGCAGCTCTTGGACAGGGGGCACTGAAGCTTTCTTT. Protein product: CASSSWTGGTEAFF.

This chain links TRBV30 with TRBJ1-5, with 7 bases aligning to TRBD1. The CDR3 runs 13 residues. The trim removed 1 base at V and 6 bases at J, leaving 3 bases unmatched. Per the germline V gene, CDR1 is GTSNPN and CDR2 is SVGIG (reference sequence). In DNA, the CDR3 is TGTGCCTGGAGTGGAGGGGGCTTTCAGCCCCAGCATTTT. As protein: CAWSGGGFQPQHF.

The rearrangement uses TRBV6-4 and TRBJ2-1, with 8 bases matching TRBD1. V was clipped by 0 bases and J by 2 bases; unmatched bases: 3. There are 16 residues in the CDR3. Germline V gene lookup returns CDR1 MRHNA and CDR2 SNTAGT. This CDR3 is CASSDSGQGTYNEQFF. CDR3 in DNA: TGTGCCAGCAGTGACTCAGGACAGGGTACCTACAATGAGCAGTTCTTC.

The V and J genes are TRBV11-2 and TRBJ1-1; TRBD1 agrees at 8 bases. J was trimmed by 7 bases and V by 4 bases; bases with no gene match: 11. CDR3 size: 15 residues. Germline V gene data show CDR1 as SGHAT and CDR2 as FQNNGV. The CDR3 DNA reads TGTGCCAGCAGCTATAGGACAGGGCGAGGAAATGAAGCTTTCTTT. Encoded protein: CASSYRTGRGNEAFF.

The CDR3 here is CASSESSLGNTIYF. The CDR3 DNA follows: TGCGCCAGCAGTGAGAGTAGCCTCGGAAACACCATATATTTT. The genes are TRBV10-1 and TRBJ1-3; no reliable D call. CDR1 is WNHNN and CDR2 is SYGVQD in the germline V gene (reference sequence). The CDR3 runs to 14 residues. The V gene lost 2 bases and the J gene lost 4 bases, with 9 bases spanning the gap.

The chain employs TRBV7-2 and TRBJ2-7, with 10 bases aligning to TRBD1. The V gene end was trimmed by 4 bases and the J gene end by 7 bases; junction bases not matched to a gene: 4. The CDR3 is made up of 13 amino acids. Germline V gene data show CDR1 as SGHTA and CDR2 as FQGNSA. The CDR3, as DNA: TGTGCCAGCAGCTCGAGGACAGGGGGGGAGCAGTACTTC. Protein: CASSSRTGGEQYF.

The chain employs TRBV14 and TRBJ2-7; possible D gene TRBD2, 6 bases. Germline CDR1 reads SGHDN; CDR2 reads FVKESK. The ends were cut back, 0 bases at V and 5 bases at J, with 20 bases in the middle. The CDR3 is made up of 17 amino acids. CDR3 sequence reads: CASSQDWASDYTNEQYF. The CDR3 DNA follows: TGTGCCAGCAGCCAAGATTGGGCTAGCGACTACACCAACGAGCAGTACTTC.

The chain is built from TRBV12-3 or TRBV12-4 and TRBJ1-4; D not certain. The CDR3 sequence is 11 residues long. V shed 6 bases and J shed 4 bases, with 3 bases lying between them. This CDR3 is CASSFNEKLFF. The CDR3 DNA is TGTGCCAGCAGCTTTAATGAAAAACTGTTTTTT.

V and J are TRBV29-1 and TRBJ2-1; 11 bases agree with TRBD2. The CDR3 consists of 13 residues. The V gene's germline CDR1 is SQVTM and CDR2 ANQGSEA. The trim removed 6 bases at V and 6 bases at J, leaving 4 bases unmatched. CDR3 sequence (DNA): TGCAGCGTCACTAGCGGGGGTGTCAATGAGCAGTTCTTC. This codes for CSVTSGGVNEQFF.

This rearrangement joins TRBV2 to TRBJ1-4; TRBD1 aligns across 7 bases. The CDR3 is 13 residues long. Germline V gene lookup returns CDR1 SNHLY and CDR2 FYNNEI. With V trimmed by 11 bases and J by 4 bases, 7 bases remained unmatched. The CDR3 sequence is CAAWDRGNEKLFF. The CDR3 DNA reads TGTGCCGCGTGGGACAGAGGTAATGAAAAACTGTTTTTT.

The V call is TRBV24-1, the J call TRBJ1-1; D possibly corresponds to TRBD1 (5 bases). Germline assignment: CDR1 KGHDR and CDR2 SFDVKD. The CDR3 is 16 amino acids. Trimming removed 4 bases at V and 4 bases at J, with 18 bases between. CDR3 loop: CATSDSSTATGTEAFF. CDR3 DNA: TGTGCCACCAGTGACTCCTCGACAGCAACGGGCACTGAAGCTTTCTTT.

This clone is a singleton in its sample. The chain recombines TRBV10-3 with TRBJ1-2; D is possibly TRBD1 (6 bases). Trimming took 6 bases from V and 3 from J, leaving 14 bases between them. In germline, CDR1 is ENHRY, CDR2 SYGVKD. The CDR3 has 14 residues. The CDR3 is CAISEGGGDYGYTF. CDR3 in DNA: TGTGCCATCAGCGAAGGGGGAGGGGACTATGGCTACACCTTC.

The chain employs TRBV11-3 and TRBJ1-1, with TRBD1 matching 8 bases. Germline lookup yields CDR1 SGHNT and CDR2 YENEEA. The CDR3 runs to 16 residues. V shed 1 base and J 4 bases; nucleotides not matched to a gene: 8. The CDR3 coding sequence is TGTGCCAGCAGCTTAGTCCCCGGACAGGGACCCACTGAAGCTTTCTTT. Protein: CASSLVPGQGPTEAFF.

The V and J genes are TRBV30 and TRBJ1-2; 7 positions match TRBD1. CDR1 is GTSNPN and CDR2 is SVGIG in the germline V gene (reference sequence). V lost 5 bases to trimming and J lost 3 bases; unmatched junction nucleotides: 0. The CDR3 contains 11 residues. CDR3 sequence: CAWDRDYGYTF. The CDR3 DNA sequence: TGTGCCTGGGACAGGGACTATGGCTACACCTTC.

This clone has just a few counts. The V gene is TRBV4-1, the J gene TRBJ2-2; possible D gene TRBD1, 5 bases. V was trimmed by 0 bases and J by 2 bases, leaving 13 bases between them. CDR3 size: 17 residues. CDR1 is MGHRA and CDR2 is YSYEKL in the germline V gene. CDR3 in DNA: TGCGCCAGCAGCCAAGATCCTTCAGGGCACAACACCGGGGAGCTGTTTTTT. It encodes CASSQDPSGHNTGELFF.

Turning to this clone: The sample carries other DNA sequences with the same CDR3. V and J are TRBV11-2 and TRBJ1-1; possibly TRBD1 for D (5 bases). CDR3 length: 14 residues. Trimming removed 4 bases at V and 1 base at J, with 10 bases between. Germline V CDR1 and CDR2: SGHAT, FQNNGV. CDR3 region: CASSSGQGNTEAFF. The CDR3 bases are TGTGCCAGCAGCTCAGGGCAAGGGAACACTGAAGCTTTCTTT.